This T cell receptor (beta chain) was identified during a study of monozygotic twins with inflammatory bowel disease. Study-wide results and limits: Lower sharing of clonotypes with other individuals was seen in IBD patients than in healthy twins. This was most marked in patients showing signs of disease activity.

This CDR3 contains 15 residues. Germline V gene lookup returns CDR1 SGHTA and CDR2 FQGNSA. Remarks on this clonotype: No antigen is known for it.

TCRdb re-called the 5' RACE reads, yielding one record per CDR3 amino acid sequence without DNA. The ten most abundant clones cover 2.5% to 3% of a sample with about 380,000 distinct CDR3 sequences. The sample consisted of blood. V is TRBV7-2 and J is TRBJ2-7. The clonotype comes from a human donor with ulcerative colitis or Crohn's disease, or a healthy co-twin of an affected twin (not recorded which). This CDR3 is CASSLGGMGSYEQYF.